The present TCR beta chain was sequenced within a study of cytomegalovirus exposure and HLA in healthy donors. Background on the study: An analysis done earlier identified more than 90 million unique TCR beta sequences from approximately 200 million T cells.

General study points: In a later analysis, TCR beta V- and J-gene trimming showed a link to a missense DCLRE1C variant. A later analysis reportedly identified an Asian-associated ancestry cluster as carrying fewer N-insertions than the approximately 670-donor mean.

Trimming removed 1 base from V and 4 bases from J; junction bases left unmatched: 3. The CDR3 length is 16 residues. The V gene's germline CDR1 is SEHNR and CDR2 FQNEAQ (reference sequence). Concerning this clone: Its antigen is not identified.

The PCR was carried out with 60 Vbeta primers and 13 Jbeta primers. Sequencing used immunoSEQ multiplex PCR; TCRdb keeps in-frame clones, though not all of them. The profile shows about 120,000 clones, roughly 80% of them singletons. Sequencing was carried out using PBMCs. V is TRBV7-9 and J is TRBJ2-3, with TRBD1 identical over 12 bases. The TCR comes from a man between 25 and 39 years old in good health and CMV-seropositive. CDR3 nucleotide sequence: TGTGCCAGCAGCTTAGGGGACAGGGGGCGGGCAGATACGCAGTATTTT. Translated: CASSLGDRGRADTQYF.